These T cell receptor beta chains were read from a single sample in a study of blood T cell repertoires in COVID-19. Assay used: immunoSEQ multiplex PCR; TCRdb lists only in-frame clones, some missing. The top ten clones hold 11% of a sample with roughly 200,000 clones, around 81% of them seen once. The source material was peripheral blood. Every receptor here comes from a woman in her thirties or forties with COVID-19, enrolled during active disease. Both conserved end residues are part of each CDR3. The D gene is left open where the match is weak. Clone size is not always given. Where it is, it says once, few, many or a class for expanded clones.

clone_size d_call j_call v_call cdr3_nt cdr3_aa
NA TRBD2 TRBJ2-1 TRBV29-1 TGCAGCGTTATTAGCGGGGGGCGATACAATGAGCAGTTCTTC CSVISGGRYNEQFF
NA NA TRBJ2-1 TRBV4-2 TGTGCCAGCAGCCAAGATCTTAGAGCTCCGCAGTTCTTC CASSQDLRAPQFF
NA TRBD1 TRBJ2-5 TRBV5-4 TGTGCCAGCAGCTCGGACAGGTGGGCAGAGACCCAGTACTTC CASSSDRWAETQYF
NA NA TRBJ2-7 TRBV10-1 TGCGCCAGCAGTGAGTCTGGGAGAAAATCCTACGAGCAGTACTTC CASSESGRKSYEQYF
NA TRBD1 TRBJ2-1 TRBV29-1 TGCAGCGCCGGGACAGGCTCCTACAATGAGCAGTTCTTC CSAGTGSYNEQFF
NA NA TRBJ2-3 TRBV7-2 TGTGCCAGCAGCTTAGAGGGCCCCGGGATTATAGATACGCAGTATTTT CASSLEGPGIIDTQYF
NA NA TRBJ2-2 TRBV5-1 TGCGCCAGCAGCCGATCCACAGGGAACACCGGGGAGCTGTTTTTT CASSRSTGNTGELFF
NA NA TRBJ2-7 TRBV18 TGTGCCAGCTCACCAGACAGAACCAACTACGAGCAGTACTTC CASSPDRTNYEQYF
NA NA TRBJ2-7 TRBV5-8 TGTGCCAGCAGCTTGGGAGGGGGGGGCTACGAGCAGTACTTC CASSLGGGGYEQYF
NA TRBD1 TRBJ1-6 TRBV2 TGTGCCAGCAGTGGGACAGGGGGTCATTCACCCCTCCACTTT CASSGTGGHSPLHF
NA TRBD1 TRBJ1-2 TRBV19 TGTGCCAGTAGTATTTCCAGGACAGGTCTCTATGGCTACACCTTC CASSISRTGLYGYTF
NA TRBD2 TRBJ2-7 TRBV19 TGTGCCAGTAGATCGACTAGCGGGAGCTACGAGCAGTACTTC CASRSTSGSYEQYF
once TRBD1 TRBJ1-2 TRBV9 TGTGCCAGCAGCGTGGGGGACAGCTATGGCTACACCTTC CASSVGDSYGYTF
NA NA TRBJ2-3 TRBV2 TGTGCCAGCAGTGAAGCTCCCGGGACTCTTAATACGCAGTATTTT CASSEAPGTLNTQYF
NA NA TRBJ2-3 TRBV7-9 TGTGCCAGCAGCTTAGTTTCTAGCTTTCATTTCACAGATACGCAGTATTTT CASSLVSSFHFTDTQYF
once NA TRBJ1-2 TRBV25-1 TGTGCCAGCAGTGAGGACATTGCGGGGAACTATGGCTACACCTTC CASSEDIAGNYGYTF
once NA TRBJ2-2 TRBV6-6 TGTGCCAGCAGTCGACAGGCCTACACCGGGGAGCTGTTTTTT CASSRQAYTGELFF
NA TRBD1 TRBJ2-2 TRBV5-4 TGTGCCAGCAGCGCCCCACAGGGGTTGTGGACCGGGGAGCTGTTTTTT CASSAPQGLWTGELFF
few TRBD1 TRBJ2-2 TRBV5-6 TGTGCCAGCAGATCCGGGACAGGGGGTTTGGTCGGGGAGCTGTTTTTT CASRSGTGGLVGELFF
NA TRBD1 TRBJ1-1 TRBV30 TGTGCCTGGACTGTAATGAGGACAGGGTCTATCTTTGGCACTGAAGCTTTCTTT CAWTVMRTGSIFGTEAFF
once TRBD2 TRBJ2-2 TRBV28 TGTGCCAGCAGTTTATATCTAGCGGGAGGGAAAACCGGGGAGCTGTTTTTT CASSLYLAGGKTGELFF
NA TRBD1 TRBJ1-5 TRBV28 TGTGCCAGCAGTTGGACAGGGTCGAATCAGCCCCAGCATTTT CASSWTGSNQPQHF
NA NA TRBJ2-5 TRBV1 TGCACCAGCAGCCAAGACCTTAGGAAACAGGGTTGGCAAGAGACCCAGTACTTC CTSSQDLRKQGWQETQYF
NA NA TRBJ1-1 TRBV5-1 TGCGCCAGCAGCTTGGGAACAGCGAACACTGAAGCTTTCTTT CASSLGTANTEAFF
NA NA TRBJ1-3 TRBV7-9 TGTGCCAGCAGCCCAGTGGGCAGCTCTGGAAACACCATATATTTT CASSPVGSSGNTIYF
once TRBD2 TRBJ2-5 TRBV7-3 TGTGCCAGCAGCCCATCGGGGGGGGACCAAGAGACCCAGTACTTC CASSPSGGDQETQYF
NA NA TRBJ2-7 TRBV7-7 TGTGCTAGCAGCTTAGGCGAGCGATACGAGCAGTACTTC CASSLGERYEQYF
NA NA TRBJ2-5 TRBV5-1 TGCGCCAGCAGCTTATTGGGTTCCGGGGAGACCCAGTACTTC CASSLLGSGETQYF
once NA TRBJ2-7 TRBV18 TGTGCCAGCTCATTGGACAGCTCCTACGAGCAGTACTTC CASSLDSSYEQYF
NA NA TRBJ2-5 TRBV5-4 TGTGCCAGCAGCTTTAGGGGGGGGGACCCCCCAAAGACCCAGTACTTC CASSFRGGDPPKTQYF
NA NA TRBJ2-2 TRBV7-6 TGTGCCAGCAGCTTAAGTAGTAGCGCGAACACCGGGGAGCTGTTTTTT CASSLSSSANTGELFF
NA NA TRBJ1-2 TRBV2 TGTGCCAGCAGTGAATTGGCGGCCTATGGCTACACCTTC CASSELAAYGYTF
few NA TRBJ2-2 TRBV5-4 TGTGCCAGCAGCCCCCAAACGGAACCCGAGGACACCGGGGAGCTGTTTTTT CASSPQTEPEDTGELFF
once NA TRBJ2-5 TRBV18 TGTGCCAGCTCACCCGCGGAGGTTCAAGAGACCCAGTACTTC CASSPAEVQETQYF
NA TRBD2 TRBJ2-5 TRBV5-6 TGTGCCAGCGGCCTAGCGGGAGAGACCCAGTACTTC CASGLAGETQYF
NA TRBD1 TRBJ1-6 TRBV4-1 TGCGCCAGCAGCCAAGCCTCGATTAGACAGGGAGGTTCACCCCTCCACTTT CASSQASIRQGGSPLHF
NA NA TRBJ2-6 TRBV6-1 TGTGCCAGCAGTGAACCCCCGGGGAGCTCTGGGGCCAACGTCCTGACTTTC CASSEPPGSSGANVLTF
NA TRBD1 TRBJ1-5 TRBV6-1 TGTGCCAGCAGTGTTGATGAGACAGGGCCGGGGCAGCCCCAGCATTTT CASSVDETGPGQPQHF
NA NA TRBJ1-2 TRBV6-2/TRBV6-3 TGTGCCAGCAGTTCACTCGGACGGGGATCCGACTATGGCTACACCTTC CASSSLGRGSDYGYTF
few NA TRBJ2-7 TRBV7-3 TGTGCCAGCAGCTCACAGGGATATGGCGAGCAGTACTTC CASSSQGYGEQYF
NA NA TRBJ1-2 TRBV7-2 TGTGCCAGCAGCTTAGGGGGCAATTCCCAAGGCGGCTACACCTTC CASSLGGNSQGGYTF
NA TRBD1 TRBJ2-2 TRBV7-3 TGTGCCAGCAGCCGAGCGGGACAGGGGGCGAACACCGGGGAGCTGTTTTTT CASSRAGQGANTGELFF
NA TRBD2 TRBJ2-3 TRBV27 TGTGCCAGCAGTGCGGGGGTTTCCACAGATACGCAGTATTTT CASSAGVSTDTQYF
NA TRBD1 TRBJ1-5 TRBV6-5 TGTGCCAGCAGTTACTCGTCAGGGGGCGGACAGCCCCAGCATTTT CASSYSSGGGQPQHF
few NA TRBJ1-3 TRBV30 TGTGCCTGGAGCCTTGTCCGGGGAAACACCATATATTTT CAWSLVRGNTIYF
NA NA TRBJ2-1 TRBV19 TGTGCCAGTAGTATAATGAGGAATCTCTACAATGAGCAGTTCTTC CASSIMRNLYNEQFF
NA NA TRBJ1-6 TRBV29-1 TGCAGCGTTGCTGAGTCTTTGAGCTCCTATAATTCACCCCTCCACTTT CSVAESLSSYNSPLHF
NA NA TRBJ1-3 TRBV15 TGTGCCACCAGCAGAGATACTCATGGAAACACCATATATTTT CATSRDTHGNTIYF
NA NA TRBJ1-1 TRBV19 TGTGCCACTAGTTGGGGGGTAGGGACTGAAGCTTTCTTT CATSWGVGTEAFF
NA NA TRBJ2-1 TRBV7-3 TGTGCCAGCAGTCGCAGTGCCATCAATGAGCAGTTCTTC CASSRSAINEQFF
once NA TRBJ2-1 TRBV2 TGTGCCAGCACCCCGGGACTGCTTCCTGAGCAGTTCTTC CASTPGLLPEQFF